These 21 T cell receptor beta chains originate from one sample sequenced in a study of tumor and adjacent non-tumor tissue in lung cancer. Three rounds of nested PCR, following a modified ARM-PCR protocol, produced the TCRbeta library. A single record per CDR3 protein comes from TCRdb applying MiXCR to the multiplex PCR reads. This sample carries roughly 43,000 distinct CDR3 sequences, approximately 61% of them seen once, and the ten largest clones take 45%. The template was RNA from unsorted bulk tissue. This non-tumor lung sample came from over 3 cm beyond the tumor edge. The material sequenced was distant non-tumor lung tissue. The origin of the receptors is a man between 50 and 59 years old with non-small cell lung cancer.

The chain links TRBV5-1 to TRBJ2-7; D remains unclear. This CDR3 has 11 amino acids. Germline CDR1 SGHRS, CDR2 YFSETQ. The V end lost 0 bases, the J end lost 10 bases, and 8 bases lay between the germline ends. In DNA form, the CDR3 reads TGCGCCAGCAGCTTGGGACAACAACAGTACTTC. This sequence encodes CASSLGQQQYF.

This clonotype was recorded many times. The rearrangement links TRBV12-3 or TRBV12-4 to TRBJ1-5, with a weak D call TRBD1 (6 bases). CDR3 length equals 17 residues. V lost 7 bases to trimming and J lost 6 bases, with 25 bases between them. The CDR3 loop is CASTFSSSTGRGQPQHF. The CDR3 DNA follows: TGTGCCAGCACCTTTTCCTCCTCTACAGGGAGGGGTCAGCCCCAGCATTTT.

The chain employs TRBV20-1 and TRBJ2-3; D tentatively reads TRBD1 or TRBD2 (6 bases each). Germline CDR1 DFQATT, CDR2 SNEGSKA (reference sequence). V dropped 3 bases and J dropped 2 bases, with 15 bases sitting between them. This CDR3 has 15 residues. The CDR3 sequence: CSASDTGTYTDTQYF. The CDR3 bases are TGCAGTGCTAGTGATACAGGGACTTACACAGATACGCAGTATTTT.

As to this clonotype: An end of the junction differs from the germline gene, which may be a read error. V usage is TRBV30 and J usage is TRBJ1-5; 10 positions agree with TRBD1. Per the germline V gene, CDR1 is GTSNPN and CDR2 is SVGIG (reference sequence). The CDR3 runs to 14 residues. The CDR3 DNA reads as TGTGTCTGGAGTGTAGGGACAGGGGTTCAGCCCCAGCAATTT. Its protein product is CVWSVGTGVQPQQF.

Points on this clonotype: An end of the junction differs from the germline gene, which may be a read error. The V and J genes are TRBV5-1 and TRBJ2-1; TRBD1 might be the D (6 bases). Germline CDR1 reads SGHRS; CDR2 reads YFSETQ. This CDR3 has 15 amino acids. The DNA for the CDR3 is TGCGCCAGCAGCTTGGAGACAGGCCTGTACAACGAGCAGTTCTTC. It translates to CASSLETGLYNEQFF.

As DNA, the CDR3 is TGTGCCAGCAGTGGTCCGGGACGGGGGTCACTCTTCACTGAAGCTTTCTTT. Amino acid sequence: CASSGPGRGSLFTEAFF. This sequence joins TRBV12-3 or TRBV12-4 and TRBJ1-1; tentatively, D is TRBD1 (5 bases). This CDR3 spans 17 amino acids. V shed 5 bases and J shed 4 bases, with 23 bases lying between them.

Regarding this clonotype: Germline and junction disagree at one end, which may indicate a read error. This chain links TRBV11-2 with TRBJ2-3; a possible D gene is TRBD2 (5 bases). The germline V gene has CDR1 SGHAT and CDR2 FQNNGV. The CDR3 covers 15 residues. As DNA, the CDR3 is TGTGCCACCAGCTTAGTGAGCTCTAGCACAGATACGCGATATTTT. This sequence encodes CATSLVSSSTDTRYF.

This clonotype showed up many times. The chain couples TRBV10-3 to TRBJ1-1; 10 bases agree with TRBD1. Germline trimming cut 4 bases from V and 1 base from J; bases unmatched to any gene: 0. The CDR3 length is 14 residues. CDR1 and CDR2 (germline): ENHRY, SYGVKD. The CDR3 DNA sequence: TGTGCCATCAGTGGGGACAGGGGGAACACTGAAGCTTTCTTT. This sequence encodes CAISGDRGNTEAFF.

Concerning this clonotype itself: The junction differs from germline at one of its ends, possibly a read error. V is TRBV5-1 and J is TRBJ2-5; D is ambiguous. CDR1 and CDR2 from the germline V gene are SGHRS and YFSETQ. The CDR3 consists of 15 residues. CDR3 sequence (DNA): TGCGCCAGCAGCTTCCTATCGTGGATCCAAGAGACTCAGTACTTC. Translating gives CASSFLSWIQETQYF.

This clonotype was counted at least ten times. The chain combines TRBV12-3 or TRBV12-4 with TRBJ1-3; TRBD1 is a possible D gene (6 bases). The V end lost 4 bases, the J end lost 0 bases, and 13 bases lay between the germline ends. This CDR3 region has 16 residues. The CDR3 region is CASSSTWTVSGNTIYF. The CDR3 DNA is TGTGCCAGCAGTTCCACTTGGACAGTCTCTGGAAACACCATATATTTT.

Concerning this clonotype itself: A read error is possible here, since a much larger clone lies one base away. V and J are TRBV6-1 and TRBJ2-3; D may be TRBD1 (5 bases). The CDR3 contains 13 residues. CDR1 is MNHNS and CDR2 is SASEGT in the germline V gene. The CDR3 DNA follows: TGTGTCAGCAGTGAAGTTGGGGCCGATACGCAGTATTTT. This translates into CVSSEVGADTQYF.

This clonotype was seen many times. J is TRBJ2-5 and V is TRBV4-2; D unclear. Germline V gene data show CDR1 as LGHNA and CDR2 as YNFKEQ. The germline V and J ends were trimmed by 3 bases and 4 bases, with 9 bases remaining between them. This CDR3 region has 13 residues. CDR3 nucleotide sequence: TGTGCCAGCAGCCATCAGGACGGAGAGACCCAGTACTTC. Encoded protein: CASSHQDGETQYF.

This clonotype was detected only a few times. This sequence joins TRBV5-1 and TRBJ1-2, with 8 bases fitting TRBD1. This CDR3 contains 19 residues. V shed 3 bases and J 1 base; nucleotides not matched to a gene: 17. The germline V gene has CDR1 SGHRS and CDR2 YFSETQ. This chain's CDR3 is CASSSGHRGGRRVNYGYTF. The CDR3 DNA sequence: TGCGCCAGCAGCTCAGGACACAGGGGGGGACGGAGGGTTAACTATGGCTACACCTTC. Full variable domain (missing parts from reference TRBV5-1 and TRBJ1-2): KAGVTQTPRYLIKTRGQQVTLSCSPISGHRSVSWYQQTPGQGLQFLFEYFSETQRNKGNFPGRFSGRQFSNSRSEMNVSTLELGDSALYLCASSSGHRGGRRVNYGYTFGSGTRLTVV.

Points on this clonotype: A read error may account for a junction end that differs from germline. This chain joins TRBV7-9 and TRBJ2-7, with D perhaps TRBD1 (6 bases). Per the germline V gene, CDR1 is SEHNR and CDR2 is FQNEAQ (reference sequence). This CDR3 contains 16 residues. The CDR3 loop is CASSLHLTGRAYEQYF. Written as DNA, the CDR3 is TGTGCCAGTAGCTTACACCTGACAGGAAGGGCCTACGAGCAGTACTTC.

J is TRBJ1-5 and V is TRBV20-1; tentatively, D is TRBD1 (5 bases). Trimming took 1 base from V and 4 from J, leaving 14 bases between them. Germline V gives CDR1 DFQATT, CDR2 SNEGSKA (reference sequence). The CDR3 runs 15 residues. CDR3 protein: CSARGGRAQNQPQHF. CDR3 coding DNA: TGCAGTGCTAGAGGGGGCCGGGCTCAGAATCAGCCCCAGCATTTT.

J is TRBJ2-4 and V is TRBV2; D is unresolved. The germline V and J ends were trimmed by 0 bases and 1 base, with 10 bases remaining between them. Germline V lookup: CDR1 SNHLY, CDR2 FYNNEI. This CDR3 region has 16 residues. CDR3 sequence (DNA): TGTGCCAGCAGTGAAGCTGAGTTAGGGGCCAAAAACATTCAGTACTTC. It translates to CASSEAELGAKNIQYF.

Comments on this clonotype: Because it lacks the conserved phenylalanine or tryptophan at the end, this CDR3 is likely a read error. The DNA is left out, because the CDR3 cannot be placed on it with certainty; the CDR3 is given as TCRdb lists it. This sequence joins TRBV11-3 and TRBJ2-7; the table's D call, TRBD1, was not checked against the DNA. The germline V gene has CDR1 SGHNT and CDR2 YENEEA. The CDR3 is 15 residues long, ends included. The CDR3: CTSNLDTPLWRGGAT.

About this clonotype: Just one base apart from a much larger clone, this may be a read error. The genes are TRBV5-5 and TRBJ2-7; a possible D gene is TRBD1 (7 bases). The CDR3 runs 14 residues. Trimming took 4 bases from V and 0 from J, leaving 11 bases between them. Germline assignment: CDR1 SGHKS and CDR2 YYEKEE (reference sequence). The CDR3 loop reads CASSTRGASYEQYF. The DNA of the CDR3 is TGTGCCAGCAGCACCAGGGGGGCCTCCTACGAGCAGTACTTC.

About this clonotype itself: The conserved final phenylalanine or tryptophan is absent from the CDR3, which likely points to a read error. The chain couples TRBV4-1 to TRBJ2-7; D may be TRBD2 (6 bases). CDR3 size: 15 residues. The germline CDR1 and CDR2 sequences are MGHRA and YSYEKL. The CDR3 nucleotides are TGCGCCAGCAGCCAAGATAACACGGGAGCCTACGAACAGTACTCC. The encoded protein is CASSQDNTGAYEQYS.

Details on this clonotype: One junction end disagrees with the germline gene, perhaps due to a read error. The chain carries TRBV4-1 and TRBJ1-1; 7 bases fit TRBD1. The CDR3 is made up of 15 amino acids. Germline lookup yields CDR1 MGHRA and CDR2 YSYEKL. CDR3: CASSQGDSMNIETLF. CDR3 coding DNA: TGCGCCAGCAGCCAAGGGGACAGCATGAACATTGAAACTCTCTTT.

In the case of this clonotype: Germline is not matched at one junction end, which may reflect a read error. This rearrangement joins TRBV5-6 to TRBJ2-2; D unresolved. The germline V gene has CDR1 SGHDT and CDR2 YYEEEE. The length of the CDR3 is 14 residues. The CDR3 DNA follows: TGTGTCAGCACTAAGACGCGGAACACCGGGGAGCTGTTTTTT. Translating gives CVSTKTRNTGELFF.